This T cell receptor beta chain was captured by sequencing in a study of blood T cell repertoires in COVID-19. As for the study in general: Researchers got acute and convalescent COVID-19 samples from the United States, Italy and Spain. Sources were T cells, B-cell-depleted T cells, or PBMCs; the material itself was cDNA or gDNA.

Original handling: Scientists estimated how many nucleated cells there were by amplifying reference gene primers. Assay used: immunoSEQ multiplex PCR; TCRdb lists only in-frame clones, some missing. The V and J calls and the clone size are those of that table, but D and trimming were determined from the DNA. The sample contains roughly 130,000 clones, about 80% of which appear only once. Trimming at V came to 0 bases and at J to 7 bases, leaving 3 bases not matched to a gene. Germline lookup yields CDR1 MNHNS and CDR2 SASEGT. The CDR3 contains 14 residues. The chain uses TRBV6-1 and TRBJ1-2; TRBD1 matches at 9 bases. This clonotype was sampled from a woman of 80 years or more with acute or convalescent COVID-19. What was sequenced was peripheral blood. CDR3 sequence: CASSEARDRVGYTF. In DNA, the CDR3 is TGTGCCAGCAGTGAAGCGCGGGACAGGGTTGGCTACACCTTC.